The T cell receptor beta chain under discussion was sequenced for a study of blood T cell repertoires in COVID-19. Across the whole study: Acute and convalescent COVID-19 specimens originated in the United States, Italy and Spain.

Data came from immunoSEQ multiplex PCR; TCRdb stores just in-frame clones and leaves some out. The table shows about 92,000 clones, with roughly 89% occurring only once. Germline CDR1 and CDR2: MNHEY and SVGAGI. Trimming shortened V by 7 bases and J by 6 bases, and 18 bases separated the two germline ends. The CDR3 contains 14 residues. The sequence was collected from a woman aged 55 to 70 with COVID-19, enrolled during active disease. V is TRBV6-5 and J is TRBJ1-2; weak D call: TRBD1 (5 bases). Sequenced: peripheral blood. The CDR3 region is CASTRGGNTNGYTF. The CDR3 bases are TGTGCCAGCACTCGGGGGGGAAATACTAATGGCTACACCTTC.